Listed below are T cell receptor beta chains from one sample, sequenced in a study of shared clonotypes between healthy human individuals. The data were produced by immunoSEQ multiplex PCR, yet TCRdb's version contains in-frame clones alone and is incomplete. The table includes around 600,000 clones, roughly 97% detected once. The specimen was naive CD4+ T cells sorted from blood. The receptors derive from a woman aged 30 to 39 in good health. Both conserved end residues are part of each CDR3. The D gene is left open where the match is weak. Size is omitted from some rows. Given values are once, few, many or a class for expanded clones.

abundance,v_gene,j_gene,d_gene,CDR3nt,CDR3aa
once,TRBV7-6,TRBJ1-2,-,TGTGCCAGCAGCTTATCGGCGGGGCCCCCCGATGAATATGGCTACACCTTC,CASSLSAGPPDEYGYTF
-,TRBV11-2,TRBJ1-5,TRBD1,TGTGCCAGCAGCTTGGGGGGGACAGGTTATAATCAGCCCCAGCATTTT,CASSLGGTGYNQPQHF
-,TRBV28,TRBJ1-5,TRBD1,TGTGCCAGCAGTTTTCTCGGGACAGGGGGAAATCAGCCCCAGCATTTT,CASSFLGTGGNQPQHF
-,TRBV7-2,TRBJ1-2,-,TGTGCCAGCAGCTTAGTACGGGCGGGGGGAGTCTATGGCTACACCTTC,CASSLVRAGGVYGYTF
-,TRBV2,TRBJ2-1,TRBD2,TGTGCCAGCAGAGGGGGTCCTAGCGGGAGGGCCGGGAATGAGCAGTTCTTC,CASRGGPSGRAGNEQFF
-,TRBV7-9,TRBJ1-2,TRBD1,TGTGCCAGCAGGGATACAGGGGCAGCTAACTATGGCTACACCTTC,CASRDTGAANYGYTF
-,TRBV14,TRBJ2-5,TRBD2,TGTGCCAGCAGCCAAGTCCCTAGCGGGGTCGAGACCCAGTACTTC,CASSQVPSGVETQYF
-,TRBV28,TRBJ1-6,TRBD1,TGTGCCAGCACCTGGGACAGGGGGCTTGCACCCCTCCACTTT,CASTWDRGLAPLHF
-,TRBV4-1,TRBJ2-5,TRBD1,TGCGCCAGCAGCCAATGGACAGGGGGTCTTCAAGAGACCCAGTACTTC,CASSQWTGGLQETQYF
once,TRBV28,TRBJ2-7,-,TGTGCCAGCAGCATCGGGACGGCGAGCTCCTACGAGCAGTACTTC,CASSIGTASSYEQYF
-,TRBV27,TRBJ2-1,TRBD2,TGTGCCAGCAGCCCATTACAGTTTTACGGACTAGCACCCTCCAATGAGCAGTTCTTC,CASSPLQFYGLAPSNEQFF
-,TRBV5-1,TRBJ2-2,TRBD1,TGCGCCAGCATCTCCCGACCCGGGACAGGGGACACCGGGGAGCTGTTTTTT,CASISRPGTGDTGELFF
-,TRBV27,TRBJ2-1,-,TGTGCCAGCAGTGGGGGGTCCGCTTACAATGAGCAGTTCTTC,CASSGGSAYNEQFF
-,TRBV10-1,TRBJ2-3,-,TGCGCCACTCAGGGGTCTCCGGGGACGCAGTATTTT,CATQGSPGTQYF
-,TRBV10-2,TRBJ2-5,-,TGCGCCAGCAGTCCCGCACGGGGTCTAGGGCGGGCCCAAGAGACCCAGTACTTC,CASSPARGLGRAQETQYF
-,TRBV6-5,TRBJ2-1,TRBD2,TGTGCCAGCAGCCGCGGGGGGGGCCTGTACAATGAGCAGTTCTTC,CASSRGGGLYNEQFF
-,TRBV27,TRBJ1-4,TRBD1,TGTGCCAGCAGTCCCAGGACAGGGGGCGGTGAAAAACTGTTTTTT,CASSPRTGGGEKLFF
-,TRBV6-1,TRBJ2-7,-,TGTGCCAGCAGTCCCTCCTACGAGCAGTACTTC,CASSPSYEQYF
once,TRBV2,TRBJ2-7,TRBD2,TGTGCCAGTAGGGGACTAGCGGGAGTGTACGAGCAGTACTTC,CASRGLAGVYEQYF
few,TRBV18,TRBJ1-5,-,TGTGCCAGCTCACCAACGGTTGATCAGCCCCAGCATTTT,CASSPTVDQPQHF
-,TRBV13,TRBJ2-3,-,TGTGCCAGCAGCCCGCCCGGGGGCCCAGATACGCAGTATTTT,CASSPPGGPDTQYF
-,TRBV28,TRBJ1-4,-,TGTGCCAGCAGTTTATCCCCCTCCTTGGCTAATGAAAAACTGTTTTTT,CASSLSPSLANEKLFF
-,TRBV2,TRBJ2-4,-,TGTGCCAGCAGTGAATTACTAGCCGGTCCCCCCAAAAACATTCAGTACTTC,CASSELLAGPPKNIQYF
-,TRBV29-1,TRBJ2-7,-,TGCAGCGTTGAAGACCAACAGGGTGGCGAGCAGTACTTC,CSVEDQQGGEQYF
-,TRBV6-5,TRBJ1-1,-,TGTGCCAGCAGTTACTCGAAGGGGGGCACTGAAGCTTTCTTT,CASSYSKGGTEAFF
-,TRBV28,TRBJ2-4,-,TGTGCCAGCAGTTTTCAAGGCATTCTAGCCAAAAACATTCAGTACTTC,CASSFQGILAKNIQYF
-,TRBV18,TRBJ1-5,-,TGTGCCAGCTCACCAGGGGTATGGGCGGGGTATCAGCCCCAGCATTTT,CASSPGVWAGYQPQHF
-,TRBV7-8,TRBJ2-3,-,TGTGCCAGCACTCGAGCTAGGACGACAATACATACGCAGTATTTT,CASTRARTTIHTQYF
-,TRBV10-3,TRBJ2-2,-,TGTGCCATCAGCCGGGACACGAACACCGGGGAGCTGTTTTTT,CAISRDTNTGELFF
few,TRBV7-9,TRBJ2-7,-,TGTGCCAGCAGCCCGTCGCGAACTGACTCCTACGAGCAGTACTTC,CASSPSRTDSYEQYF
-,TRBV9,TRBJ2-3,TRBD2,TGTGCCAGCAACCGGGAGGCCCATGATGATACGCAGTATTTT,CASNREAHDDTQYF
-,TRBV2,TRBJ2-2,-,TGTGCCAGCAGCATGGCCGGGACACGGAACACCGGGGAGCTGTTTTTT,CASSMAGTRNTGELFF
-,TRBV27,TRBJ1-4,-,TGTGCCAGCAGTCAACAGGGAAAGGTGGGAAAACTGTTTTTT,CASSQQGKVGKLFF
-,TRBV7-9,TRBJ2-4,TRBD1,TGTGCCAGTGTCTCACAGGGGGCGATTAACATTCAGTACTTC,CASVSQGAINIQYF
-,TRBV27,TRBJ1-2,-,TGTGCCAGCCGATGGGGCGCCGGCGGTGGCTACACCTTC,CASRWGAGGGYTF
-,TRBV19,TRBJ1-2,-,TGTGCCAGTAGTATCTATGGTTCTAACTATGGCTACACCTTC,CASSIYGSNYGYTF
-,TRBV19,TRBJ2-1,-,TGTGCCAGTAGTCCCGGGGTTGGGTCCTACAATGAGCAGTTCTTC,CASSPGVGSYNEQFF
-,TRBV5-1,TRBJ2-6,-,TGCGCCAGCAGCGCTCGGACAGTGAACTCTGGGGCCAACGTCCTGACTTTC,CASSARTVNSGANVLTF
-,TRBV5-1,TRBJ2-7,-,TGCGCCAGCAGCTTGGGTGGAGGCCCCTACGAGCAGTACTTC,CASSLGGGPYEQYF
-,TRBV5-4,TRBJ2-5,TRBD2,TGTGCCAGCAGCTTGTTAGCGGGAACAGAGACCCAGTACTTC,CASSLLAGTETQYF
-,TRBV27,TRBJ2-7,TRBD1,TGTGCCAGCAGCCGAACCCGCATGACGGGACAGGGGCACGAGCAGTACTTC,CASSRTRMTGQGHEQYF
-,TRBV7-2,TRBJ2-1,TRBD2,TGTGCCAGCAGCTTCACCGGGACTAGCGGCCACAATGAGCAGTTCTTC,CASSFTGTSGHNEQFF
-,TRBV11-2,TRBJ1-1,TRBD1,TGTGCCAGCAGCCTATCCGGGACAGGGAGAACTGAAGCTTTCTTT,CASSLSGTGRTEAFF
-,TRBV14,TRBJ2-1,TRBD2,TGTGCCAGCAGCCCTCCCCTAGCGGGAGCTGGGTACAATGAGCAGTTCTTC,CASSPPLAGAGYNEQFF
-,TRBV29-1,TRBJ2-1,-,TGCAGCGTTGGGTCTGGCTCCTACAATGAGCAGTTCTTC,CSVGSGSYNEQFF
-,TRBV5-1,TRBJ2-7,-,TGCGCCAGCAGCAGAACAGTATCCTACGAGCAGTACTTC,CASSRTVSYEQYF
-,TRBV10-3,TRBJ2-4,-,TGTGCCATCAGTGAGGCGGGAGCCAAAAACATTCAGTACTTC,CAISEAGAKNIQYF
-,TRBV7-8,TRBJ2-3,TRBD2,TGTGCCAGCAGCAAAGGGACTAGCGGGACCCTGAGCACAGATACGCAGTATTTT,CASSKGTSGTLSTDTQYF
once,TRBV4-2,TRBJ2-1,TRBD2,TGTGCCAGCAGCCCAACTAGCGATGGGAATGAGCAGTTCTTC,CASSPTSDGNEQFF
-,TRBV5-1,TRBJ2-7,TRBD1,TGCGCCAGCAGCTTGGGAGACAGGGGGCGCGAGCAGTACTTC,CASSLGDRGREQYF
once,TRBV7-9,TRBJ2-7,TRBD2,TGTGCCAGCAGCTTAATTTGGACTAGCGGGGTAGAAAACGAGCAGTACTTC,CASSLIWTSGVENEQYF
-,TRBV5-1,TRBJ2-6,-,TGCGCCAGCAGCCAGCTACAGTCTGGGGCCAACGTCCTGACTTTC,CASSQLQSGANVLTF
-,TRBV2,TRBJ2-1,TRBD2,TGTGCCAGCAGTCCAACTAGCGGGGGTTACAATGAGCAGTTCTTC,CASSPTSGGYNEQFF